This TCR beta chain was observed in a study of T cells in Graves' hyperthyroidism and ophthalmopathy. Study-level background: The authors collected peripheral blood at initial diagnosis, before any treatment.

Amplified TCR beta CDR3 regions derived from RNA transcripts. Primed by the HTBI set, a first-round RT-PCR was run on the TCR CDR3. Each CDR3 protein gets one entry after TCRdb re-called the multiplex PCR reads with MiXCR. The data contain hundreds of thousands of distinct CDR3 sequences, just under 20% of them singletons. This CDR3 comprises 13 residues. CDR1 and CDR2 from the germline V gene are SGHTA and FQGNSA. V lost 5 bases, J lost 9 bases, and 14 bases lay in between. This clonotype was observed a handful of times. Disease duration was under 3 months in the ophthalmopathy patients, who also had a Clinical Activity Score of at least 3 and a NOSPECS grade of at least 4. Diagnoses were established using clinical symptoms, serum thyroxine and TRAb, thyroid ultrasound and orbital computed tomography. The PBMCs were taken from about 9.7 ml of fresh peripheral blood.

This clonotype was obtained from a man aged 35-49 years with Graves' ophthalmopathy. The chain employs TRBV7-2 and TRBJ2-1, with D perhaps TRBD1 (5 bases). Sequencing input: blood. This chain's CDR3 is CASSPRRDGEQFF. The CDR3 nucleotides are TGTGCCAGCAGCCCCCGCAGGGATGGTGAGCAGTTCTTC.